One and the same sample provided the 27 T cell receptor beta chains below, sequenced in a study of blood T cell repertoires in COVID-19. Method: immunoSEQ multiplex PCR; TCRdb's copy keeps in-frame clones and lacks some. Of 140,000 to 150,000 clones in the sample, 70% to 90% are singletons; the top ten hold 6.5% to 9.5%. Sequenced: peripheral blood. Every receptor here comes from a woman aged 55-69 years with COVID-19, enrolled during active disease.

This CDR3 reads CASSQVAGADTEAFF. The CDR3 DNA reads as TGTGCCAGCAGCCAAGTCGCGGGGGCCGACACTGAAGCTTTCTTT. The chain joins TRBV14 to TRBJ1-1; a possible D gene is TRBD1 (6 bases). Deletions cut 1 base from V and 3 bases from J, with 12 bases between. The CDR3 runs to 15 residues. Per the germline V gene, CDR1 is SGHDN and CDR2 is FVKESK.

The count of this clone is one. The chain carries TRBV9 and TRBJ1-3; D is unresolved. This CDR3 has 18 residues. Germline assignment: CDR1 SGDLS and CDR2 YYNGEE. V lost 3 bases and J 0 bases, leaving 19 bases between the germline ends. CDR3 region: CASSAFPYDGLSGNTIYF. The CDR3 DNA follows: TGTGCCAGCAGCGCCTTCCCTTACGACGGACTCTCTGGAAACACCATATATTTT.

V usage is TRBV10-1 and J usage is TRBJ1-1, with D maybe TRBD1 (6 bases). Trimming removed 2 bases from V and 1 base from J, with 11 bases in between. The CDR3 covers 15 residues. Germline V gene data show CDR1 as WNHNN and CDR2 as SYGVQD (reference sequence). This CDR3 is CASSEARGTNTEAFF. CDR3 DNA: TGCGCCAGCAGTGAGGCGAGGGGGACGAACACTGAAGCTTTCTTT.

This rearrangement joins TRBV11-1 to TRBJ1-1; TRBD1 matches 7 bases. This CDR3 has 14 residues. Per germline, CDR1 SGHAT and CDR2 FQDESV (reference sequence). V was clipped by 1 base and J by 7 bases; unmatched bases: 6. The CDR3 region has the DNA TGTGCCAGCAGCTTAGAGATTCAGGGGGTTGAAGCTTTCTTT. This codes for CASSLEIQGVEAFF.

This chain links TRBV4-3 with TRBJ2-1; 10 bases are a match to TRBD2. The V gene end was trimmed by 0 bases and the J gene end by 2 bases; junction bases not matched to a gene: 4. Germline V CDR1 and CDR2: LGHNA, YSLEER. The CDR3 covers 17 residues. DNA of the CDR3: TGCGCCAGCAGCCAAGATATTCTAGCGGGGGCCTACAATGAGCAGTTCTTC. The encoded protein is CASSQDILAGAYNEQFF.

Only one count was recorded for this clone. J is TRBJ2-5 and V is TRBV24-1; 7 bases fit TRBD1. CDR1 and CDR2 from the germline V gene are KGHDR and SFDVKD. The ends lost 5 bases at V and 2 bases at J; junction bases unmatched: 4. The CDR3 sequence is 14 residues long. CDR3 protein: CATSGGGGQETQYF. In DNA form, the CDR3 reads TGTGCCACCAGTGGAGGGGGCGGACAAGAGACCCAGTACTTC.

The V gene is TRBV4-3, the J gene TRBJ2-2, with 8 bases that match TRBD2. Germline lookup yields CDR1 LGHNA and CDR2 YSLEER. With V trimmed by 5 bases and J by 7 bases, 3 bases remained unmatched. The CDR3 consists of 13 residues. Written as DNA, the CDR3 is TGCGCCAGCAGCACACTAGCGGTCGGGGAGCTGTTTTTT. Translation: CASSTLAVGELFF.

This sequence joins TRBV5-1 and TRBJ2-5, with 11 nucleotides matching TRBD2. The CDR3 has 17 residues. Germline V gene sequence: CDR1 SGHRS, CDR2 YFSETQ. V shed 0 bases and J 4 bases; nucleotides not matched to a gene: 8. CDR3 nucleotide sequence: TGCGCCAGCAGCTTGGATCTTAGCGGGGGGGCAGGAGAGACCCAGTACTTC. Translation gives CASSLDLSGGAGETQYF.

The chain is built from TRBV4-3 and TRBJ2-2; D gene ambiguous. Per germline, CDR1 LGHNA and CDR2 YSLEER. The CDR3 runs 14 residues. Between the trimmed V and J ends, which lost 0 bases and 5 bases, there was a span of 7 bases. CDR3 nucleotide sequence: TGCGCCAGCAGCCAAGATTCAACAACCGGGGAGCTGTTTTTT. The encoded protein is CASSQDSTTGELFF.

This chain links TRBV7-2 with TRBJ2-2; TRBD2 matches at 12 bases. The CDR3 contains 14 residues. Germline V gene lookup returns CDR1 SGHTA and CDR2 FQGNSA. J was trimmed by 10 bases and V by 4 bases; bases with no gene match: 4. The CDR3 loop reads CASSSRLAGEELFF. The CDR3 coding sequence is TGTGCCAGCAGCTCAAGACTAGCGGGGGAGGAGCTGTTTTTT. Drawing the rest from reference TRBV7-2 and TRBJ2-2, the complete variable domain is GAGVSQSPSNKVTEKGKDVELRCDPISGHTALYWYRQSLGQGLEFLIYFQGNSAPDKSGLPSDRFSAERTGGSVSTLTIQRTQQEDSAVYLCASSSRLAGEELFFGEGSRLTVL.

The genes are TRBV7-9 and TRBJ1-2; 7 nucleotides align to TRBD1. Germline CDR1 and CDR2: SEHNR and FQNEAQ (reference sequence). The CDR3 has 14 amino acids. J lost 4 bases, V lost 0 bases, and 2 bases had no gene match. CDR3 nucleotide sequence: TGTGCCAGCAGCTTAGCGGGACAGAGCTATGGCTACACCTTC. Translated: CASSLAGQSYGYTF.

The V call is TRBV15, the J call TRBJ2-2; D is perhaps TRBD2 (6 bases). V lost 1 base and J lost 6, with 18 bases in between. The length of the CDR3 is 17 residues. Germline V gene data show CDR1 as LNHNV and CDR2 as YYDKDF (reference sequence). The CDR3 bases are TGTGCCACCAGCAGAGTCTCTGGAGGGTGGGAGTCCGGGGAGCTGTTTTTT. Its translation is CATSRVSGGWESGELFF.

The gene calls are TRBV19 and TRBJ2-2, with TRBD2 as a possible D gene (5 bases). The CDR3 is 12 residues long. Per the germline V gene, CDR1 is LNHDA and CDR2 is SQIVND (reference sequence). Trimming shortened V by 8 bases and J by 4 bases, and 8 bases separated the two germline ends. The CDR3 protein is CASGGRTGELFF. Written as DNA, the CDR3 is TGTGCCAGTGGCGGGCGCACCGGGGAGCTGTTTTTT.

Concerning this clone: One end of the junction fails to match germline, which may point to a read error. The rearrangement uses TRBV29-1 and TRBJ2-7; TRBD1 agrees at 7 bases. In germline, CDR1 is SQVTM, CDR2 ANQGSEA. This CDR3 is 14 amino acids long. The CDR3 protein is CSVEVAGQDYEQYF. The DNA for the CDR3 is TGCAGCGTCGAAGTCGCCGGACAGGACTACGAGCAGTACTTC.

The chain has TRBV19 and TRBJ2-2; D not certain. CDR1 and CDR2 from the germline V gene are LNHDA and SQIVND (reference sequence). The CDR3 runs to 13 residues. The V end was cut by 5 bases, the J end by 7 bases, with 11 bases between. This chain's CDR3 is CASSVLSLGELFF. The CDR3 DNA is TGTGCCAGTAGTGTCCTGAGCCTCGGGGAGCTGTTTTTT.

The chain uses TRBV7-3 and TRBJ2-7, with 9 positions matching TRBD1. After removal of 5 bases from V and 1 base from J, the junction contained 12 bases not matched to a gene. CDR1 SGHTA and CDR2 FQGTGA come from the germline V gene. The length of the CDR3 is 17 residues. CDR3 sequence reads: CASSRTGQGFSSYEQYF. DNA for the CDR3: TGTGCCAGCAGCCGTACAGGACAGGGGTTTAGTTCCTACGAGCAGTACTTC.

V usage is TRBV18 and J usage is TRBJ1-6, with 8 bases fitting TRBD1. The CDR3 length is 17 residues. The J segment lost 6 bases and the V segment lost 5 bases, leaving 12 bases of the junction unmatched. Germline V gene data show CDR1 as KGHSH and CDR2 as LQKENI. CDR3 nucleotides: TGTGCCAGCTCATCGCTGAATACAGGGGGTAGTAATTCACCCCTCCACTTT. Protein: CASSSLNTGGSNSPLHF.

Comments on this clone: One end of the junction does not line up with germline, which may come from a read error. The V gene is TRBV7-7, the J gene TRBJ2-3; tentative D call: TRBD2 (6 bases). Germline-derived CDR1 and CDR2 are SSHAT and FNYEAQ (reference sequence). The CDR3 loop spans 15 amino acids. CDR3 coding DNA: TGTGCTAGCAGCCCCATCGGGGGTAGCACAGATACGCAGTATTTT. Its translation: CASSPIGGSTDTQYF.

J is TRBJ2-3 and V is TRBV12-5, with 7 bases that match TRBD2. CDR1 LGHNT and CDR2 FRNRAP come from the germline V gene. CDR3 length: 14 amino acids. The junction had 6 bases not matched to a gene; V was cut back by 6 bases and J by 3 bases. The CDR3: CASGAQGGTDTQYF. DNA for the CDR3: TGTGCTAGTGGCGCGCAGGGAGGGACAGATACGCAGTATTTT.

The V and J genes are TRBV3-1 (or the pseudogene TRBV3-2) and TRBJ1-4, with 8 bases aligning to TRBD1. This CDR3 contains 15 residues. The V gene end was trimmed by 4 bases and the J gene end by 7 bases; junction bases not matched to a gene: 8. Germline V gene data show CDR1 as LGHDT and CDR2 as YNNKEL (reference sequence). The CDR3 sequence: CASSPQGAEVEKLFF. The CDR3 region has the DNA TGTGCCAGCAGCCCCCAGGGGGCCGAAGTTGAAAAACTGTTTTTT.

The rearrangement links TRBV3-1 (or the pseudogene TRBV3-2) to TRBJ1-3, with 10 bases matching TRBD1. CDR3 length: 15 residues. Germline CDR1 reads LGHDT; CDR2 reads YNNKEL (reference sequence). Trimming cost V 5 bases and J 4 bases; bases outside gene matches: 5. The CDR3 is CASSWDRGRGNTIYF. In DNA form, the CDR3 reads TGTGCCAGCAGCTGGGACAGGGGTCGAGGAAACACCATATATTTT.

The V and J genes are TRBV29-1 and TRBJ2-7; TRBD1 agrees at 8 bases. Losses at the gene ends were 7 bases for V and 3 bases for J; bases not matched to a gene: 11. This CDR3 region has 14 residues. The V gene's germline CDR1 is SQVTM and CDR2 ANQGSEA. Here the CDR3 reads CSAFTGTGYYEQYF. The DNA for the CDR3 is TGCAGCGCCTTTACCGGGACAGGATACTACGAGCAGTACTTC.

The chain recombines TRBV13 with TRBJ2-5; 10 nucleotides line up with TRBD2. The V gene end was trimmed by 4 bases and the J gene end by 4 bases; junction bases not matched to a gene: 6. The CDR3 loop spans 15 amino acids. Germline V gives CDR1 PRHDT, CDR2 FYEKMQ (reference sequence). CDR3 loop: CASSWWTSGLETQYF. The CDR3, as DNA: TGTGCCAGCAGCTGGTGGACTAGCGGTTTAGAGACCCAGTACTTC.

Only a few counts were recorded for this clone. The gene calls are TRBV7-2 and TRBJ1-2; D not certain. This CDR3 comprises 14 residues. Germline V gives CDR1 SGHTA, CDR2 FQGNSA. V was cut by 1 base and J by 5 bases, with 11 bases left in between. CDR3 protein: CASSLGRGGYGYTF. The CDR3 DNA is TGTGCCAGCAGCTTAGGCCGGGGAGGTTATGGCTACACCTTC.

The V call is TRBV24-1, the J call TRBJ1-2, with no clear D. The germline V gene has CDR1 KGHDR and CDR2 SFDVKD. This CDR3 comprises 13 residues. Trimming pared 1 base from V and 6 bases from J, leaving 8 bases between. The CDR3 DNA is TGTGCCACCAGTGATTTAACGGAGGATGGCTACACCTTC. This encodes CATSDLTEDGYTF.

This clone was recorded only once. J is TRBJ2-3 and V is TRBV15; D is unresolved. V was clipped by 0 bases and J by 0 bases, with 10 bases between them. The CDR3 sequence is 16 residues long. The V gene's germline CDR1 is LNHNV and CDR2 YYDKDF (reference sequence). CDR3 loop: CATSREQSSSTDTQYF. CDR3 nucleotides: TGTGCCACCAGCAGAGAACAGAGTTCTAGCACAGATACGCAGTATTTT.

This chain uses TRBV9 with TRBJ2-7, with TRBD1 matching over 9 bases. CDR1 is SGDLS and CDR2 is YYNGEE in the germline V gene. J gave up 5 bases and V 4 bases, and 4 bases lay outside the gene matches. The CDR3 has 13 amino acids. The CDR3 bases are TGTGCCAGCAGCCCATGGACAGGGGACGAGCAGTACTTC. It translates to CASSPWTGDEQYF.